This TCR beta chain appears in the sequencing data of a study of CD8+ T cells in alopecia areata. In the study overall: Administration of oral tofacitinib to treated patients was at 5 to 10 mg twice daily. Study-level results: Scalp repertoires also include resident alphabeta T cells from normal skin. Possibly as an HLA-related effect, TCR sharing across patients appeared less clear than in mice.

Turning to this clone: Its antigen is still unknown.

Treatment in this sample: oral pan-JAK inhibitor, 5-10 mg twice daily. The study team obtained lesional scalp punch biopsies and peripheral blood from alopecia areata patients. Extracted RNA was reverse transcribed into cDNA, the sequencing template. Libraries were prepared by immunoSEQ multiplex PCR; TCRdb keeps only in-frame clonotypes and omits some of them. The sample lists around 140,000 clones, more than 85% occurring once. CDR3 size: 15 residues. The chain is built from TRBV21-1 and TRBJ2-1. TRBV21-1 is a pseudogene segment. This TCR was recovered from a human donor with alopecia areata. Source: CD8+ T cells sorted from blood, taken at week 4, from a patient treated with tofacitinib. DNA of the CDR3: TGTGCCAGCAGCAAAAAGGGGGGCTCCTACAATGAGCAGTTCTTC. Translated, it gives CASSKKGGSYNEQFF.